The rows below give T cell receptor beta chains drawn from one sample of a study of molecular identifiers for immune sequencing clone quantification. TCRdb re-analysed the PCR reads in MiXCR, keeping a single row per CDR3 protein. The data show about 36,000 distinct CDR3 sequences, around a sixth seen once. What was sequenced was naive CD8+ T cells from blood, with Jurkat cell RNA spiked in. The receptors derive from a human donor in good health. Some libraries in this study had Jurkat cell RNA spiked in. Each CDR3 is given with its conserved first and last residue. D genes are given only for firm matches. Clone size is stated in some rows and not others, as once, few, many or a class when expanded.

V: TRBV12-3/TRBV12-4; J: TRBJ2-2; D: .; size: many; length: 15; CDR3: CASSWTVEYFGELFF; DNA: TGTGCCAGCAGCTGGACAGTAGAGTATTTCGGGGAGCTGTTTTTT
V: TRBV13; J: TRBJ2-1; D: TRBD1; size: many; length: 15; CDR3: CASSGQGISYNEQFF; DNA: TGTGCCAGCAGCGGACAGGGAATCTCCTACAATGAGCAGTTCTTC
V: TRBV11-2; J: TRBJ2-1; D: TRBD2; size: .; length: 15; CDR3: CASSRVPSGINEQFF; DNA: TGTGCCAGCAGCCGAGTACCGAGCGGGATCAATGAGCAGTTCTTT
V: TRBV6-5; J: TRBJ2-1; D: .; size: .; length: 11; CDR3: CASTLYNEQFF; DNA: TGTGCCAGCACCTTGTACAATGAGCAGTTCTTC
V: TRBV4-1; J: TRBJ2-3; D: .; size: many; length: 14; CDR3: CASSQVQWADTQYF; DNA: TGCGCCAGCAGCCAGGTACAGTGGGCAGATACGCAGTATTTT
V: TRBV7-3; J: TRBJ2-7; D: .; size: many; length: 14; CDR3: CASSPRGSSYEQYF; DNA: TGTGCCAGCAGCCCCAGGGGTTCCTCCTACGAGCAGTACTTC
V: TRBV5-5; J: TRBJ2-1; D: TRBD2; size: many; length: 14; CDR3: CASSWGGLVHEQFF; DNA: TGTGCCAGCAGCTGGGGGGGACTAGTCCATGAGCAGTTCTTC
V: TRBV10-3; J: TRBJ2-7; D: TRBD1; size: many; length: 14; CDR3: CAISAGRGIYEQYF; DNA: TGTGCCATCAGTGCCGGCAGGGGGATATACGAGCAGTACTTC
V: TRBV29-1; J: TRBJ2-3; D: .; size: few; length: 12; CDR3: CSVSGTRDTQYF; DNA: TGCAGCGTCAGCGGGACAAGAGATACGCAGTATTTT
V: TRBV12-3/TRBV12-4; J: TRBJ2-5; D: .; size: many; length: 12; CDR3: CASSFDTETQYF; DNA: TGTGCCAGCAGTTTCGATACTGAGACCCAGTACTTC
V: TRBV4-1; J: TRBJ2-7; D: .; size: many; length: 16; CDR3: CASSPDPGRKYYEQYF; DNA: TGCGCCAGCAGCCCGGACCCAGGCAGAAAATACTACGAGCAGTACTTC
V: TRBV20-1; J: TRBJ2-5; D: .; size: many; length: 15; CDR3: CSAGGWDLPQETQYF; DNA: TGCAGTGCCGGAGGGTGGGACCTCCCCCAAGAGACCCAGTACTTC
V: TRBV4-3; J: TRBJ2-7; D: TRBD2; size: many; length: 15; CDR3: CASSHGTSGSREQYF; DNA: TGCGCCAGCAGCCACGGTACTAGCGGGAGTCGCGAGCAGTACTTC
V: TRBV6-2/TRBV6-3; J: TRBJ2-7; D: .; size: many; length: 12; CDR3: CASGGSSYEQYF; DNA: TGTGCCAGCGGCGGAAGCTCCTACGAGCAGTACTTC
V: TRBV12-3/TRBV12-4; J: TRBJ1-3; D: .; size: many; length: 15; CDR3: CASSLIAVSGNTIYF; DNA: TGTGCCAGCAGTTTAATAGCAGTCTCTGGAAACACCATATATTTT
V: TRBV25-1; J: TRBJ2-5; D: .; size: few; length: 17; CDR3: CASSEGPGHSYQETQYF; DNA: TGTGCCAGCAGTGAGGGACCGGGACATTCGTACCAAGAGACCCAGTACTTC
V: TRBV27; J: TRBJ1-5; D: .; size: .; length: 14; CDR3: CASSPSVSGQPQHF; DNA: TGTGCCAGCAGCCCCAGTGTTTCGGGTCAGCCCCAGCATTTT
V: TRBV9; J: TRBJ1-4; D: .; size: many; length: 18; CDR3: CASSVVPIVGGGVEKLFF; DNA: TGTGCCAGCAGCGTAGTCCCCATAGTTGGGGGGGGAGTTGAAAAACTGTTTTTT
V: TRBV9; J: TRBJ2-7; D: .; size: many; length: 15; CDR3: CASSVAGGASYEQYF; DNA: TGTGCCAGCAGCGTAGCTGGGGGGGCGTCCTACGAGCAGTACTTC
V: TRBV4-3; J: TRBJ2-1; D: .; size: many; length: 16; CDR3: CASSQDTPGQHSEQFF; DNA: TGCGCCAGCAGCCAAGATACACCCGGACAGCATTCTGAGCAGTTCTTC
V: TRBV7-9; J: TRBJ1-6; D: .; size: many; length: 15; CDR3: CASSLGWSEYSPLHF; DNA: TGTGCCAGCAGCTTAGGTTGGTCAGAATATTCACCCCTCCACTTT
V: TRBV7-9; J: TRBJ1-1; D: .; size: few; length: 14; CDR3: CASSLEYKNTEAFF; DNA: TGTGCCAGCAGCTTAGAGTACAAGAACACTGAAGCTTTCTTT
V: TRBV11-2; J: TRBJ2-5; D: .; size: many; length: 14; CDR3: CASSLGGTQETQYF; DNA: TGTGCCAGCAGCTTAGGAGGCACTCAAGAGACCCAGTACTTC
V: TRBV4-2; J: TRBJ2-7; D: .; size: many; length: 15; CDR3: CASSQLTFKSDEQYF; DNA: TGTGCCAGCAGCCAATTGACATTCAAGAGCGACGAGCAGTACTTC
V: TRBV6-5; J: TRBJ2-3; D: .; size: .; length: 16; CDR3: CASSYGGGWSTDTQYF; DNA: TGTGCCAGCAGTTATGGTGGCGGGTGGAGCACAGATACGCAGTATTTT
V: TRBV15; J: TRBJ2-1; D: TRBD1; size: many; length: 16; CDR3: CATSRGRGRVYNEQFF; DNA: TGTGCCACCAGCAGAGGCAGGGGGCGAGTTTACAATGAGCAGTTCTTC
V: TRBV6-6; J: TRBJ2-7; D: .; size: .; length: 12; CDR3: CASRSGADEQYF; DNA: TGTGCCAGCAGATCCGGTGCCGACGAGCAGTACTTC
V: TRBV7-6; J: TRBJ2-3; D: .; size: few; length: 14; CDR3: CASSLKGGTDTQYF; DNA: TGTGCCAGCAGCCTAAAAGGTGGCACAGATACGCAGTATTTT
V: TRBV6-6; J: TRBJ2-7; D: .; size: few; length: 14; CDR3: CASSEGWGSYEQYF; DNA: TGTGCCAGCAGTGAGGGTTGGGGCTCCTACGAGCAGTACTTC
V: TRBV29-1; J: TRBJ2-2; D: .; size: many; length: 15; CDR3: CGVGETLENTGELFF; DNA: TGCGGGGTGGGCGAGACGCTGGAGAACACCGGGGAGCTGTTTTTT
V: TRBV13; J: TRBJ1-3; D: .; size: many; length: 13; CDR3: CASSLGGGNTIYF; DNA: TGTGCCAGCAGCTTAGGTGGAGGAAACACCATATATTTT
V: TRBV6-2/TRBV6-3; J: TRBJ1-1; D: .; size: many; length: 15; CDR3: CASSYSEGKGTEAFF; DNA: TGTGCCAGCAGTTACTCGGAAGGTAAAGGAACTGAAGCTTTCTTT
V: TRBV28; J: TRBJ2-4; D: .; size: many; length: 13; CDR3: CASSSVSKDIQYF; DNA: TGTGCCAGCAGTTCGGTCAGCAAGGACATTCAGTACTTC
V: TRBV28; J: TRBJ1-5; D: .; size: many; length: 15; CDR3: CASNMLGGLNQPQHF; DNA: TGTGCCAGCAATATGCTAGGGGGGCTGAATCAGCCCCAGCATTTT
V: TRBV12-3/TRBV12-4; J: TRBJ2-5; D: .; size: many; length: 11; CDR3: CASSGQETQYF; DNA: TGTGCCAGCAGTGGACAAGAGACCCAGTACTTC
V: TRBV3-1; J: TRBJ1-1; D: .; size: many; length: 15; CDR3: CASSQVGPGRTEAFF; DNA: TGTGCCAGCAGCCAAGTGGGTCCCGGGAGGACTGAAGCTTTCTTT
V: TRBV7-2; J: TRBJ2-7; D: .; size: many; length: 12; CDR3: CASSSDQGKQYF; DNA: TGTGCCAGCAGCTCAGACCAGGGAAAGCAGTACTTC
V: TRBV29-1; J: TRBJ1-2; D: .; size: .; length: 9; CDR3: CSVGDGYTF; DNA: TGCAGCGTAGGGGATGGCTACACCTTC
V: TRBV12-3/TRBV12-4; J: TRBJ2-3; D: .; size: many; length: 14; CDR3: CASTSRGLEDTQYF; DNA: TGTGCCAGCACCTCGAGGGGTTTGGAAGATACGCAGTATTTT
V: TRBV5-1; J: TRBJ2-1; D: TRBD1; size: .; length: 13; CDR3: CANSAEGANEQFF; DNA: TGCGCCAACAGCGCCGAGGGGGCCAATGAGCAGTTCTTC
V: TRBV12-5; J: TRBJ2-7; D: .; size: many; length: 12; CDR3: CASAFGGGEQYF; DNA: TGTGCTAGTGCCTTCGGAGGGGGGGAGCAGTACTTC
V: TRBV7-9; J: TRBJ2-5; D: .; size: many; length: 14; CDR3: CASASGPGMETQYF; DNA: TGTGCCAGCGCCTCAGGCCCAGGGATGGAGACCCAGTACTTC
V: TRBV4-3; J: TRBJ2-7; D: .; size: many; length: 15; CDR3: CASSQTSGSAYEQYF; DNA: TGCGCCAGCAGCCAGACCTCGGGGAGCGCCTACGAGCAGTACTTC
V: TRBV4-1; J: TRBJ2-7; D: TRBD1; size: many; length: 14; CDR3: CASSPNRGRYEQYF; DNA: TGCGCCAGCAGCCCAAACAGGGGGCGCTACGAGCAGTACTTC
V: TRBV4-3; J: TRBJ2-1; D: .; size: .; length: 14; CDR3: CASSQDLGYNEQFF; DNA: TGCGCCAGCAGCCAAGATCTGGGCTACAATGAGCAGTTCTTC
V: TRBV7-9; J: TRBJ2-7; D: .; size: many; length: 14; CDR3: CASSFPATSSEQYF; DNA: TGTGCCAGCAGTTTTCCGGCGACTAGTTCCGAGCAGTACTTC
V: TRBV27; J: TRBJ2-3; D: .; size: .; length: 14; CDR3: CASSARLGQDTQYF; DNA: TGTGCCAGCAGTGCGCGTCTGGGGCAAGATACGCAGTATTTT
V: TRBV7-9; J: TRBJ2-7; D: .; size: many; length: 14; CDR3: CASSRELTDYEQYF; DNA: TGTGCCAGCAGCCGTGAGTTAACGGATTACGAGCAGTACTTC
V: TRBV4-3; J: TRBJ1-2; D: .; size: few; length: 15; CDR3: CASSQFKAVGYGYTF; DNA: TGCGCCAGCAGCCAATTTAAGGCTGTCGGCTATGGCTACACCTTC
V: TRBV7-2; J: TRBJ2-7; D: .; size: many; length: 16; CDR3: CASSLALWGSNYEQYF; DNA: TGTGCCAGCAGCTTAGCGCTTTGGGGAAGCAACTACGAGCAGTACTTC
V: TRBV4-3; J: TRBJ2-7; D: .; size: many; length: 15; CDR3: CASSQDYKQLYEQYF; DNA: TGCGCCAGCAGCCAAGATTACAAACAGCTCTACGAGCAGTACTTC
V: TRBV28; J: TRBJ2-7; D: .; size: .; length: 14; CDR3: CASSFPRDDHERYF; DNA: TGTGCCAGCAGTTTCCCCAGGGATGACCACGAGCGGTACTTC
V: TRBV7-9; J: TRBJ2-5; D: TRBD1; size: .; length: 16; CDR3: CASGLPGTARGETQYF; DNA: TGTGCCAGCGGCTTACCAGGGACAGCTAGAGGGGAGACCCAGTACTTC
V: TRBV12-3/TRBV12-4; J: TRBJ2-7; D: .; size: many; length: 12; CDR3: CASSFGLYEQYF; DNA: TGTGCCAGCAGTTTTGGGCTCTACGAGCAGTACTTC